The sequence of this TCR beta chain was determined in a study of blood T cell repertoires in COVID-19. About the study: Acute and convalescent COVID-19 samples came from the United States, Italy and Spain. From T cells, B-cell-depleted T cells, or PBMCs came the material, which was cDNA or gDNA.

In the authors' workflow: Reference gene primer amplification in the assay estimated nucleated cell counts. Profiled with immunoSEQ multiplex PCR; TCRdb holds only in-frame clones, not every one. V and J calls and clone size follow that table, whereas D and trimming were derived from the DNA. Altogether around 110,000 clones are present, approximately 90% being singletons, with the ten largest covering roughly 2%. Germline CDR1 SGHTA, CDR2 FQGTGA. The length of the CDR3 is 16 residues. The junction had 8 bases not matched to a gene; V was cut back by 4 bases and J by 0 bases. The receptor was derived from a human donor with active COVID-19. The donor label of this sample is uncertain. This rearrangement joins TRBV7-3 to TRBJ2-7; TRBD1 matches at 8 bases. Sample: peripheral blood. CDR3 sequence reads: CASSYGQGHISYEQYF. Written as DNA, the CDR3 is TGTGCCAGCAGCTACGGACAGGGACACATCTCCTACGAGCAGTACTTC.